The 18 T cell receptor beta chains given below trace back to one sample, sequenced in a study of spatial heterogeneity in lung cancer. Study-wide results and caveats: Within tumors, counts of expanded alpha and beta TCRs tracked tumor mutation counts.

Time point described: sample taken at primary tumor resection. These receptors have no known antigen. Via MiXCR, TCRdb re-called the 5' RACE reads, giving one row per CDR3 protein. The sample yields thousands of distinct CDR3 sequences, under 14% seen once. Sequenced material: lung tumor tissue, taken at surgery. The receptor source for this set is a male donor with early-stage non-small cell lung cancer.

In its sample, this clonotype ranks as medium-sized (0.01 to 0.1%). J is TRBJ1-6 and V is TRBV28; 8 bases are a match to TRBD1. This CDR3 is built from 18 residues. Germline CDR1 reads MDHEN; CDR2 reads SYDVKM. The junction had 25 bases not matched to a gene; V was cut back by 8 bases and J by 13 bases. CDR3 region: CASEHRTGPTLTGSPLHF. The CDR3 bases are TGTGCCAGCGAACACCGGACAGGGCCGACACTAACAGGTTCGCCCCTCCACTTT.

Sample share makes this clonotype medium-sized. This chain connects TRBV6-5 to TRBJ1-5; D is uncertain. The CDR3 sequence is 14 residues long. In germline, CDR1 is MNHEY, CDR2 SVGAGI. Trimming shortened V by 7 bases and J by 1 base, and 11 bases separated the two germline ends. The CDR3 is CASTTGKSNQPQHF. The CDR3 bases are TGTGCCAGCACCACGGGCAAGAGCAATCAGCCCCAGCATTTT.

This clonotype has ten or more counts. This sequence joins TRBV7-8 and TRBJ2-2; TRBD2 agrees at 7 bases. The CDR3 extends over 15 amino acids. Germline V gives CDR1 SGHVS, CDR2 FQNEAQ. The V gene end was trimmed by 6 bases and the J gene end by 4 bases; junction bases not matched to a gene: 8. The CDR3 reads CASSPGGGPTGELFF. The CDR3 DNA reads TGTGCCAGCAGTCCGGGGGGAGGACCCACCGGGGAGCTGTTTTTT.

V is TRBV25-1 and J is TRBJ1-6, with D hard to call. V dropped 6 bases and J dropped 15 bases, with 18 bases sitting between them. Per germline, CDR1 MGHDK and CDR2 SYGVNS. The CDR3 loop spans 13 amino acids. CDR3 protein: CASRASTAGLLHF. Written as DNA, the CDR3 is TGTGCCAGCAGGGCAAGTACCGCTGGGCTCCTCCACTTT.

Judged by abundance, this clonotype is medium-sized. The V and J genes are TRBV6-5 and TRBJ2-7; D call uncertain. The CDR3 length is 15 residues. Trimming took 2 bases from V and 3 from J, leaving 14 bases between them. Germline-derived CDR1 and CDR2 are MNHEY and SVGAGI. CDR3 sequence reads: CASSYQPDGSYEQYF. CDR3 sequence (DNA): TGTGCCAGCAGTTACCAACCGGACGGAAGCTACGAGCAGTACTTC.

This clonotype was seen ten or more times. This chain connects TRBV6-5 to TRBJ2-7; D is possibly TRBD2 (5 bases). There are 13 residues in the CDR3. The V gene's germline CDR1 is MNHEY and CDR2 SVGAGI. Trimming cost V 0 bases and J 7 bases, with 10 bases left between them. The CDR3 nucleotides are TGTGCCAGCAGTTACTCGAGTAGAGGGGAGCAGTACTTC. Translation gives CASSYSSRGEQYF.

This clonotype was seen once. This chain connects TRBV6-2 or TRBV6-3 to TRBJ2-1; no reliable D call. Looked up from germline, CDR1 is MNHEY and CDR2 is SVGEGT. V lost 3 bases and J lost 6, with 6 bases in between. This CDR3 is built from 12 residues. Written as DNA, the CDR3 is TGTGCCAGCAGTTATCCCCGCAATGAGCAGTTCTTC. It translates to CASSYPRNEQFF.

V usage is TRBV6-1 and J usage is TRBJ2-1; 8 positions agree with TRBD1. Trimming cost V 8 bases and J 8 bases; bases outside gene matches: 8. CDR1 is MNHNS and CDR2 is SASEGT in the germline V gene. This CDR3 is 13 amino acids long. CDR3 DNA sequence: TGTGCCAGCGTCAGGGGGCTGTTTGATGAGCAGTTCTTC. Translated, it gives CASVRGLFDEQFF.

The chain joins TRBV6-5 to TRBJ1-6; D gene ambiguous. This CDR3 comprises 15 residues. The germline gives CDR1 MNHEY, CDR2 SVGAGI. V was trimmed by 2 bases and J by 2 bases, leaving 7 bases between them. The CDR3 is CASSYKDPYNSPLHF. CDR3 coding DNA: TGTGCCAGCAGTTACAAGGATCCCTATAATTCACCCCTCCACTTT.

The chain has TRBV7-7 and TRBJ2-5; D remains unclear. Germline V lookup: CDR1 SSHAT, CDR2 FNYEAQ (reference sequence). CDR3 length: 11 residues. Trimming shortened V by 4 bases and J by 7 bases, and 7 bases separated the two germline ends. CDR3 nucleotide sequence: TGTGCCAGCAGCTCCTCCGGGACCCAGTACTTC. This encodes CASSSSGTQYF.

By sample share, this clonotype is medium-sized. The chain is built from TRBV28 and TRBJ1-5; D is perhaps TRBD1 (5 bases). V was shortened by 5 bases and J by 4 bases, with 18 bases between the two germline ends. This CDR3 is built from 16 residues. Germline V gene data show CDR1 as MDHEN and CDR2 as SYDVKM. The CDR3 DNA sequence: TGTGCCAGCAGTAGAGTTGGGGGGTTTCGGAATCAGCCCCAGCATTTT. Encoded protein: CASSRVGGFRNQPQHF.

This clonotype has ten or more counts. The chain uses TRBV6-6 and TRBJ2-3; TRBD2 aligns across 7 bases. The V and J ends lost 6 bases and 1 base, in that order; junction bases with no gene match: 7. The CDR3 consists of 15 residues. The germline V gene has CDR1 MNHNY and CDR2 SVGAGI (reference sequence). The CDR3 region has the DNA TGTGCCAGCAGAAATAGCGGGTTTGGCACAGATACGCAGTATTTT. Translated, it gives CASRNSGFGTDTQYF.

By share, this clonotype counts as medium-sized. The genes are TRBV7-2 and TRBJ1-3; unclear D gene. The germline V gene encodes CDR1 SGHTA and CDR2 FQGNSA. V lost 0 bases and J 7 bases, leaving 4 bases between the germline ends. The CDR3 totals 12 residues. CDR3 region: CASSLAGNTIYF. CDR3 nucleotides: TGTGCCAGCAGCTTAGCGGGTAACACCATATATTTT.

This clonotype appeared many times. The chain recombines TRBV6-6 with TRBJ2-3; 8 bases fit TRBD1. Trimming at V came to 5 bases and at J to 1 base, leaving 5 bases not matched to a gene. CDR3 length: 15 residues. In germline, CDR1 is MNHNY, CDR2 SVGAGI (reference sequence). Here the CDR3 reads CASSAPGQGTDTQYF. In DNA form, the CDR3 reads TGTGCCAGCAGTGCTCCGGGACAGGGCACAGATACGCAGTATTTT.

In its sample, this clonotype ranks as medium-sized. This chain joins TRBV27 and TRBJ1-3, with D unclear. This CDR3 contains 13 residues. Germline CDR1 is MNHEY and CDR2 is SMNVEV (reference sequence). The V end lost 7 bases, the J end lost 2 bases, and 9 bases lay between the germline ends. The CDR3, as DNA: TGTGCCAGCACCCCAGGACCTGGAAACACCATATATTTT. Protein sequence: CASTPGPGNTIYF.

This clonotype is judged medium-sized. The rearrangement uses TRBV5-1 and TRBJ2-5, with 7 bases matching TRBD1. V dropped 4 bases and J dropped 2; count of bases not matched to a gene: 8. The CDR3 is made up of 15 amino acids. In germline, CDR1 is SGHRS, CDR2 YFSETQ. The CDR3 loop reads CASSRNRGGQETQYF. The CDR3 DNA reads as TGCGCCAGCAGCCGCAACAGGGGTGGACAAGAGACCCAGTACTTC. Supplemented by reference TRBV5-1 and TRBJ2-5, the full variable domain reads KAGVTQTPRYLIKTRGQQVTLSCSPISGHRSVSWYQQTPGQGLQFLFEYFSETQRNKGNFPGRFSGRQFSNSRSEMNVSTLELGDSALYLCASSRNRGGQETQYFGPGTRLLVL.

This clonotype is medium-sized (0.01 to 0.1%) in the sample. This chain joins TRBV12-5 and TRBJ2-7; 9 bases match TRBD1. V dropped 5 bases and J dropped 3; count of bases not matched to a gene: 5. Germline CDR1 and CDR2: LGHNT and FRNRAP. The CDR3 totals 14 residues. The CDR3: CASGPGQGNYEQYF. DNA of the CDR3: TGTGCTAGTGGTCCCGGACAGGGGAACTACGAGCAGTACTTC.

This clonotype is categorized as medium-sized. The gene calls are TRBV6-5 and TRBJ1-2, with D hard to call. This CDR3 region has 13 residues. Germline CDR1 reads MNHEY; CDR2 reads SVGAGI. With 6 bases removed from V and 2 bases from J, the gap between germline ends came to 10 bases. The CDR3 loop reads CASSPGGNYGYTF. The CDR3 nucleotides are TGTGCCAGCAGCCCCGGCGGGAACTATGGCTACACCTTC.